In its sample, the clone carrying this TCR beta chain was seen many times. The CDR3 length is 14 residues. CDR1 and CDR2 (germline): SGHTA, FQGNSA. Trimming took 6 bases from V and 0 from J, leaving 11 bases between them. This specimen comes from a study of blood T cells in healthy people across ages. Combining a sample-barcoded 5' primer with a J-beta primer mix, a second PCR ran for about 6 to 12 cycles. TCRdb passed the 5' RACE reads through MiXCR, listing each CDR3 protein once. The table has 850,000 to 950,000 distinct CDR3 sequences, 25% to 35% seen once. The TCR sequence derives from a woman of 80 years or more in good health. The chain couples TRBV7-2 to TRBJ1-2; D is uncertain. Sample: blood. In DNA form, the CDR3 reads TGTGCCAGCAGATTAACAGTGACTAACTATGGCTACACCTTC. It translates to CASRLTVTNYGYTF.